Below, one TCR beta chain is given with its context. What it recognizes is unknown. These data come from a study of OX40 agonist ivuxolimab in advanced cancers. Study as a whole: Cohort: around 86% men, mean age roughly 60, aged about 23 to 80. Prior anti-PD-1, anti-PD-L1 or anti-CTLA-4 therapy was allowed; about 39% had some. General observations from the study: CD4+ T cells averaged fewer expanded clones than CD8+ T cells. Clonal expansion in partial responders at 0.1-3.0 mg/kg ranked among the lowest.

This CDR3 spans 17 amino acids. V was trimmed by 4 bases and J by 2 bases, leaving 22 bases between them. Germline V gene lookup returns CDR1 SQVTM and CDR2 ANQGSEA. The method was immunoSEQ multiplex PCR; TCRdb's version includes in-frame clones alone and lacks a portion of them. The sample includes roughly 70,000 clones, 75% to 90% seen only once; the top ten take approximately 11%. The sample here was CD4+ or CD8+ T cells sorted from blood, taken in a trial of the OX40 agonist ivuxolimab. The receptor comes from an adult with an advanced solid tumor such as melanoma, head and neck, liver or kidney cancer. V gene TRBV29-1 combines with J gene TRBJ2-3; D remains unclear. The CDR3 here is CSVGLDLVGTHTDTQYF. The DNA of the CDR3 is TGCAGCGTTGGTTTGGATCTAGTCGGCACACACACAGATACGCAGTATTTT.